Shown below are 19 T cell receptor beta chains from a single sample sequenced in a study of human T cells and chemical hapten exposure. TCRdb ran MiXCR on the RACE reads and lists one entry per CDR3 protein. The sample contains fewer than 80,000 distinct CDR3 sequences, about a tenth of which appear only once. Time point meaning: patch test 2, 6 weeks after DPC sensitization. The treatment: therapeutic diphenylcyclopropenone sensitization with weekly scalp DPC. The source was whole blood, collected in connection with sensitization to the hapten diphenylcyclopropenone (DPC). The receptors shown here come from a woman aged 50 to 60 with alopecia areata. Some clones in this sample may be carry-over from other donors' samples.

In this sample, this clonotype turned up a few times. The rearrangement links TRBV6-5 to TRBJ2-7; no reliable D call. The CDR3 has 13 amino acids. Per germline, CDR1 MNHEY and CDR2 SVGAGI. V shed 5 bases and J shed 2 bases, with 10 bases lying between them. CDR3: CASSRAGPYEQYF. CDR3 DNA: TGTGCCAGCAGTAGGGCCGGACCCTACGAGCAGTACTTC.

This clonotype showed up many times. V usage is TRBV20-1 and J usage is TRBJ2-3; 8 nucleotides align to TRBD2. In germline, CDR1 is DFQATT, CDR2 SNEGSKA (reference sequence). This CDR3 is 15 amino acids long. V dropped 1 base and J dropped 3; count of bases not matched to a gene: 6. CDR3: CSARGREEETDTQYF. The CDR3, as DNA: TGCAGTGCTAGAGGGCGGGAGGAGGAGACAGATACGCAGTATTTT.

Here the CDR3 reads CASSQDRGNGDGYTF. The CDR3, as DNA: TGTGCCAGCAGCCAAGATAGGGGAAATGGAGATGGCTACACCTTC. This chain joins TRBV3-1 and TRBJ1-2; perhaps TRBD1 as D (5 bases). The ends were cut back, 0 bases at V and 6 bases at J, with 14 bases in the middle. Germline V CDR1 and CDR2: LGHDT, YNNKEL (reference sequence). CDR3 length: 15 amino acids. Full variable domain (rest looked up from reference TRBV3-1 and TRBJ1-2): DTAVSQTPKYLVTQMGNDKSIKCEQNLGHDTMYWYKQDSKKFLKIMFSYNNKELIINETVPNRFSPKSPDKAHLNLHINSLELGDSAVYFCASSQDRGNGDGYTFGSGTRLTVV.

In its sample, this clonotype was seen many times. The V and J genes are TRBV10-3 and TRBJ2-5; perhaps TRBD2 as D (6 bases). CDR3 length equals 12 residues. Trimming took off 7 bases at V and 4 bases at J, with 10 bases between the two ends. Germline V gene lookup returns CDR1 ENHRY and CDR2 SYGVKD. CDR3 loop: CAITGRGETQYF. The DNA for the CDR3 is TGTGCCATCACCGGGAGAGGAGAGACCCAGTACTTC.

V gene TRBV6-5 combines with J gene TRBJ2-7; possibly TRBD2 for D (6 bases). The CDR3 length is 12 residues. V was pared by 8 bases and J by 2 bases, with 10 bases between. CDR1 MNHEY and CDR2 SVGAGI come from the germline V gene. This CDR3 reads CASGLQTYEQYF. For the CDR3, the DNA is TGTGCCAGCGGACTACAAACCTACGAGCAGTACTTC.

In this sample, this clonotype turned up a few times. V is TRBV4-2 and J is TRBJ2-5; 9 bases line up with TRBD1. The germline CDR1 and CDR2 sequences are LGHNA and YNFKEQ. CDR3 length: 16 residues. The ends lost 4 bases at V and 2 bases at J; junction bases unmatched: 8. This CDR3 reads CASSPTGGSVQETQYF. CDR3 in DNA: TGTGCCAGCAGCCCGACAGGGGGGTCGGTACAAGAGACCCAGTACTTC.

This clonotype was detected many times. This chain connects TRBV20-1 to TRBJ2-7; tentative D call: TRBD2 (6 bases). Germline loops: CDR1 DFQATT, CDR2 SNEGSKA (reference sequence). The germline V and J ends were trimmed by 2 bases and 0 bases, with 11 bases remaining between them. This CDR3 comprises 14 residues. CDR3 sequence (DNA): TGCAGTGCTAGACCCCTAGCGTACTCCTACGAGCAGTACTTC. As protein: CSARPLAYSYEQYF.

This clonotype was seen many times. The chain has TRBV9 and TRBJ1-1; D is unclear. Germline CDR1 and CDR2: SGDLS and YYNGEE. The germline V and J ends were trimmed by 0 bases and 5 bases, with 5 bases remaining between them. The CDR3 totals 12 residues. CDR3 sequence: CASSVEGTEAFF. The CDR3 bases are TGTGCCAGCAGCGTAGAGGGAACTGAAGCTTTCTTT.

V and J are TRBV11-3 and TRBJ1-1; D remains unclear. The ends were cut back, 2 bases at V and 0 bases at J, with 4 bases in the middle. From germline, CDR1 is SGHNT and CDR2 YENEEA. The CDR3 runs to 13 residues. CDR3 coding DNA: TGTGCCAGCAGCTTAAGTATGAACACTGAAGCTTTCTTT. It yields the protein CASSLSMNTEAFF. The entire variable domain, with the rest obtained from reference TRBV11-3 and TRBJ1-1, is as follows: EAGVVQSPRYKIIEKKQPVAFWCNPISGHNTLYWYLQNLGQGPELLIRYENEEAVDDSQLPKDRFSAERLKGVDSTLKIQPAELGDSAVYLCASSLSMNTEAFFGQGTRLTVV.

This clonotype was picked up a small number of times. The chain employs TRBV2 and TRBJ1-6; possible D gene TRBD1, 5 bases. The CDR3 covers 13 residues. Germline CDR1 SNHLY, CDR2 FYNNEI. Trimming took 7 bases from V and 6 from J, leaving 10 bases between them. In DNA form, the CDR3 reads TGTGCCAGCACCCGGGACGGTAATTCACCCCTCCACTTT. Translating gives CASTRDGNSPLHF.

This clonotype appeared many times. V is TRBV29-1 and J is TRBJ1-2; the D gene is possibly TRBD1 (6 bases). The CDR3 extends over 13 amino acids. With 7 bases removed from V and 2 bases from J, the gap between germline ends came to 14 bases. Germline V gives CDR1 SQVTM, CDR2 ANQGSEA. CDR3 nucleotide sequence: TGCAGCGCTAAACAGGGAGGAAACTATGGCTACACCTTC. It specifies CSAKQGGNYGYTF.

This clonotype was seen more than once but under ten times. The chain joins TRBV6-5 to TRBJ1-1; D is possibly TRBD1 (5 bases). In germline, CDR1 is MNHEY, CDR2 SVGAGI. The CDR3 spans 13 residues. V shed 8 bases and J shed 4 bases, with 14 bases lying between them. The CDR3 loop is CASVRGVGTEAFF. For the CDR3, the DNA is TGTGCCAGCGTACGGGGGGTGGGCACTGAAGCTTTCTTT.

This clonotype was seen repeatedly, ten times or more. CDR3 nucleotides: TGCAGCGTTGAAGGCCAGGCCACAGATACGCAGTATTTT. This codes for CSVEGQATDTQYF. The chain uses TRBV29-1 and TRBJ2-3; D unresolved. CDR1 and CDR2 (germline): SQVTM, ANQGSEA. V was trimmed by 1 base and J by 2 bases, leaving 7 bases between them. The CDR3 spans 13 residues.

This clonotype has a handful of counts. CDR3 sequence: CSALKIPMNTEAFF. CDR3 nucleotide sequence: TGCAGTGCCCTTAAAATTCCAATGAACACTGAAGCTTTCTTT. The chain has TRBV20-1 and TRBJ1-1, with no clear D. The CDR3 loop spans 14 amino acids. With 6 bases removed from V and 0 bases from J, the gap between germline ends came to 14 bases. Germline V gene lookup returns CDR1 DFQATT and CDR2 SNEGSKA (reference sequence).

Only a few counts were recorded for this clonotype. The rearrangement joins TRBV10-3 to TRBJ2-1; D not certain. V lost 6 bases and J 7 bases, leaving 10 bases between the germline ends. Germline values: CDR1 ENHRY, CDR2 SYGVKD. The length of the CDR3 is 12 residues. The DNA for the CDR3 is TGTGCCATCAGGGATATGGGGAATGAGCAGTTCTTC. It encodes CAIRDMGNEQFF.

With respect to this clonotype: Since a much larger clone is just one base distant, this may be a read error. The chain links TRBV7-9 to TRBJ2-2; 9 bases fit TRBD2. The germline V gene has CDR1 SEHNR and CDR2 FQNEAQ (reference sequence). CDR3 length: 15 residues. The CDR3 here is CASSLPSGTSGEPFF. In DNA, the CDR3 is TGTGCCAGCAGCTTACCTAGCGGGACCTCCGGGGAGCCGTTTTTT.

The table lists this clonotype with a few counts. The rearrangement links TRBV7-6 to TRBJ1-3; D possibly corresponds to TRBD1 (6 bases). Germline V gene lookup returns CDR1 SGHVS and CDR2 FNYEAQ. The V end lost 0 bases, the J end lost 2 bases, and 11 bases lay between the germline ends. This CDR3 is built from 16 residues. CDR3 DNA: TGTGCCAGCAGCTTAGCCACGGGGGCGACTGGAAACACCATATATTTT. The encoded protein is CASSLATGATGNTIYF.

This clonotype was detected ten times or more. The V gene is TRBV7-2, the J gene TRBJ2-1; TRBD2 aligns across 11 bases. Germline assignment: CDR1 SGHTA and CDR2 FQGNSA. The CDR3 runs to 18 residues. The junction had 13 bases not matched to a gene; V was cut back by 2 bases and J by 7 bases. CDR3 sequence: CASSLSTSGRGPGNEQFF. For the CDR3, the DNA is TGTGCCAGCAGCTTAAGTACTAGCGGGAGAGGGCCGGGAAATGAGCAGTTCTTC. The entire variable domain, with the rest obtained from reference TRBV7-2 and TRBJ2-1, is as follows: GAGVSQSPSNKVTEKGKDVELRCDPISGHTALYWYRQSLGQGLEFLIYFQGNSAPDKSGLPSDRFSAERTGGSVSTLTIQRTQQEDSAVYLCASSLSTSGRGPGNEQFFGPGTRLTVL.

This clonotype has a count of ten or more. The J gene is TRBJ2-2, the V gene TRBV5-1; 9 bases map to TRBD2. The junction had 5 bases not matched to a gene; V was cut back by 2 bases and J by 6 bases. Germline loops: CDR1 SGHRS, CDR2 YFSETQ. The CDR3 runs 15 residues. CDR3 bases: TGCGCCAGCAGCTTTAGCGGGAGTCTTTCCGGGGAGCTGTTTTTT. Its protein product is CASSFSGSLSGELFF.